The 4 T cell receptor beta chains in this list originate from one sample, sequenced in a study of CD8 T cells in ankylosing spondylitis. TCRdb used MiXCR to reprocess the 5' RACE reads, holding one entry per CDR3 protein. The repertoire includes hundreds of thousands of distinct CDR3 sequences, approximately 9% of them detected once, and 6.8% sits in the top ten. Sequencing input: blood, either unsorted or a sorted T cell fraction (not recorded which). The receptor set was obtained from a male donor with ankylosing spondylitis or in good health (not recorded which).

This clonotype was counted ten times or more. The rearrangement links TRBV5-1 to TRBJ2-1; 7 bases fit TRBD2. The CDR3 is 16 residues long. V lost 4 bases, J lost 9 bases, and 16 bases stayed unmatched. Germline CDR1 and CDR2: SGHRS and YFSETQ. CDR3 loop: CASSPRLGGSDSEQFF. The CDR3 region has the DNA TGCGCCAGCAGCCCACGTCTAGGCGGGAGTGACTCTGAGCAGTTCTTC.

The sample holds many counts of this clonotype. The V gene is TRBV4-3, the J gene TRBJ1-1, with a weak D call TRBD1 (6 bases). In germline, CDR1 is LGHNA, CDR2 YSLEER. Trimming stripped 0 bases from V and 1 base from J, with 9 bases between. The CDR3 is 15 residues long. The CDR3 here is CASSQDLRGNTEAFF. The CDR3 DNA reads as TGCGCCAGCAGCCAAGATCTCAGGGGGAACACTGAAGCTTTCTTT.

This clonotype has a count of ten or more. This rearrangement joins TRBV6-1 to TRBJ2-1; TRBD2 aligns across 11 bases. Germline lookup yields CDR1 MNHNS and CDR2 SASEGT. V lost 6 bases and J lost 7; bases outside the gene matches: 8. This CDR3 region has 15 residues. CDR3 amino acids: CASSTTSGIINEQFF. CDR3 bases: TGTGCCAGCAGCACGACTAGCGGGATAATTAATGAGCAGTTCTTC.

This clonotype was recorded at least ten times. The V and J genes are TRBV20-1 and TRBJ2-1; 11 bases match TRBD2. J lost 1 base, V lost 6 bases, and 5 bases had no gene match. CDR1 DFQATT and CDR2 SNEGSKA come from the germline V gene (reference sequence). The CDR3 consists of 15 residues. The CDR3, as DNA: TGCAGTGCGGGGCTAGCGGGAGGTTCCTACAATGAGCAGTTCTTC. Translating gives CSAGLAGGSYNEQFF.